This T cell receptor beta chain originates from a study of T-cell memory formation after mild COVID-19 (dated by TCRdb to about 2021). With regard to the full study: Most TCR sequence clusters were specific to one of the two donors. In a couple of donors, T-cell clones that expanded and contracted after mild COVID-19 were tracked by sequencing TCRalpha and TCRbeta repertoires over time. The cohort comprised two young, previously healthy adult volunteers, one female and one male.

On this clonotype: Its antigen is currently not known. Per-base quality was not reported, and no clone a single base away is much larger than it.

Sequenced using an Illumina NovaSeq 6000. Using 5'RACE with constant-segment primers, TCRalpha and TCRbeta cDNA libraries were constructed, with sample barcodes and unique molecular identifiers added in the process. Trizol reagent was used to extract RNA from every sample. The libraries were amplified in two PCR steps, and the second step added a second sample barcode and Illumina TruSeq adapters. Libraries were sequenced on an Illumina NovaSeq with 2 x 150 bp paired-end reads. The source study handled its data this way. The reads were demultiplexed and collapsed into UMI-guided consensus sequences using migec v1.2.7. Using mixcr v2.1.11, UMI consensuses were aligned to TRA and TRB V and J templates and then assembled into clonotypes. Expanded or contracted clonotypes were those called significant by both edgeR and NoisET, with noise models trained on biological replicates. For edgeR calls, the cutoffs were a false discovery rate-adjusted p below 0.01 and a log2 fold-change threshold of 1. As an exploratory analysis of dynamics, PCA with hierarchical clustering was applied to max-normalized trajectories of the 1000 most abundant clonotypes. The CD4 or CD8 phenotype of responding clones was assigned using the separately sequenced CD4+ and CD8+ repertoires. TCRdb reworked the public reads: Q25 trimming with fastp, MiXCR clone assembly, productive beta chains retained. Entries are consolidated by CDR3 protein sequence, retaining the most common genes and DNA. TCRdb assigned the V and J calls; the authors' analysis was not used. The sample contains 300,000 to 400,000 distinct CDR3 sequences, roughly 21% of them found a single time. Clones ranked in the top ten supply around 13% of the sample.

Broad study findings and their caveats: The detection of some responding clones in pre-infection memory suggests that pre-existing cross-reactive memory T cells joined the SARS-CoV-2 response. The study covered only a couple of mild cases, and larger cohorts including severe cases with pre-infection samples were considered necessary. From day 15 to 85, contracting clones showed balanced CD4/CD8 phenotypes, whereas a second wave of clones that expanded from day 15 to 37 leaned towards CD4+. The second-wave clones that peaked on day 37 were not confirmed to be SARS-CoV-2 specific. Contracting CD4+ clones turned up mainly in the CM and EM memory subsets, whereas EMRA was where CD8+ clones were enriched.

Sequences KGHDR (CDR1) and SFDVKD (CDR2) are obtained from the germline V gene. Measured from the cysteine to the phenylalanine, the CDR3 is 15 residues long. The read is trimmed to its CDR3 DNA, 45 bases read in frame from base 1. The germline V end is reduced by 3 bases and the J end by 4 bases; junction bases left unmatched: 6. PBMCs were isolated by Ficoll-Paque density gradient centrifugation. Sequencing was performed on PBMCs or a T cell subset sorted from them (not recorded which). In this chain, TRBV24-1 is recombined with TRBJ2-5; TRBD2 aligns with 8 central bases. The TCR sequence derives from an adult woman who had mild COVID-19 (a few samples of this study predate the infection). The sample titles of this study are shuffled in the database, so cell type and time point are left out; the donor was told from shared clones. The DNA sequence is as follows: TGTGCCACCAGTGATGGCCGACTAGCGAGAGAGACCCAGTACTTC. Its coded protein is CATSDGRLARETQYF.